Shown below are 5 T cell receptor beta chains from a single sample sequenced in a study of response to subunit inactivated influenza vaccine (dated by TCRdb to the late 2010s). Libraries were prepared through RT-PCR. Data came from an Illumina HiSeq 2500. The public reads were reanalyzed by TCRdb: fastp trimming at Q25, MiXCR alignment, in-frame beta chains only. Every distinct CDR3 protein forms one entry, paired with its most common genes and DNA. Counted in this sample were about 540,000 distinct CDR3 sequences; approximately 22% of them appeared once. 2.8% of the sample comes from the top ten. These data were also filed under a second study, of T cells expressing NK-cell markers. Drawing on the second study: TCR beta cDNA libraries were prepared using 5'RACE template switching, which introduced a universal primer site and unique molecular identifiers.

This specimen consisted of CD4+ T cells sorted from PBMCs, obtained 11 to 12 days after vaccination. The source is a man aged 45-65 years who received an inactivated influenza vaccine. Donor details come from another sample of the same person, matched by shared clones.

This clonotype was observed many times. This sequence joins TRBV20-1 and TRBJ1-1; no clear D. Trimming removed 3 bases at V and 10 bases at J, with 15 bases between. The CDR3 extends over 12 amino acids. Looked up from germline, CDR1 is DFQATT and CDR2 is SNEGSKA (reference sequence). CDR3 nucleotide sequence: TGCAGTGCTAGGGGTCCCGGCAATGGAGCTTTCTTT. This translates into CSARGPGNGAFF.

The chain employs TRBV15 and TRBJ2-3; 8 bases are shared with TRBD2. The trim removed 1 base at V and 3 bases at J, leaving 9 bases unmatched. CDR1 is LNHNV and CDR2 is YYDKDF in the germline V gene (reference sequence). The CDR3 has 17 amino acids. CDR3 loop: CATSRVRAGATTDTQYF. The CDR3 DNA sequence: TGTGCCACCAGCAGAGTAAGAGCGGGGGCGACTACAGATACGCAGTATTTT.

This chain uses TRBV6-1 with TRBJ1-1; D not resolved. The V gene's germline CDR1 is MNHNS and CDR2 SASEGT. Trimming pared 7 bases from V and 5 bases from J, leaving 17 bases between. The CDR3 length is 14 residues. The CDR3: CASNRLRVGTEAFF. In nucleotides, the CDR3 is TGTGCCAGCAACCGTTTGAGGGTGGGAACTGAAGCTTTCTTT.

This clonotype was seen a few times. This chain joins TRBV7-3 and TRBJ2-1; possibly TRBD1 for D (6 bases). Trimming removed 1 base from V and 1 base from J, with 11 bases in between. The CDR3 contains 16 residues. CDR1 and CDR2 from the germline V gene are SGHTA and FQGTGA. The CDR3 is CASSLRGLVSYNEQFF. CDR3 coding DNA: TGTGCCAGCAGCTTAAGGGGGCTAGTTTCCTACAATGAGCAGTTCTTC.

This chain links TRBV6-1 with TRBJ2-7, with TRBD2 identical over 11 bases. V lost 6 bases and J lost 0; bases outside the gene matches: 16. The germline gives CDR1 MNHNS, CDR2 SASEGT. There are 19 residues in the CDR3. This CDR3 reads CASRPRRRTSGLSSYEQYF. The CDR3, as DNA: TGTGCCAGCAGGCCACGAAGACGGACTAGCGGGTTGAGCTCCTACGAGCAGTACTTC.